This TCR beta chain originates from a study of blood T cell repertoires in COVID-19. Assay used: immunoSEQ multiplex PCR; TCRdb lists only in-frame clones, some missing. This sample has around 260,000 clones, with approximately 85% found just once. From germline, CDR1 is MGHRA and CDR2 YSYEKL. The CDR3 has 18 amino acids. The V and J ends lost 1 base and 1 base, in that order; junction bases with no gene match: 5. V and J are TRBV4-1 and TRBJ2-3; TRBD2 matches 13 bases. Sequencing was done on a sample of PBMCs or T cells enriched from blood (not recorded which). The source is a woman in her 30s who had recovered from COVID-19. The CDR3 DNA reads as TGCGCCAGCAGCCAAGGCCCCGGACTAGCGGGGGGCACAGATACGCAGTATTTT. Its translation: CASSQGPGLAGGTDTQYF.